This TCR beta chain was sequenced in a study of T-cell reconstitution after alpha-beta-depleted transplantation in children. General study results and limits: Several hundred expanded graft clones reportedly supplied alpha-beta T cells about two months after transplant. T-cell numbers and diversity, one year after transplant, stemmed largely from T cells that were newly produced.

A TCRbeta library incorporating unique molecular identifiers was prepared. TCRdb re-called the PCR reads through MiXCR, storing one row per CDR3 protein. The profile shows about 980,000 distinct CDR3 sequences, less than 30% of them singletons. Regarding this clonotype: The antigen is not known.

Trimming took 7 bases from V and 6 from J, leaving 15 bases between them. Germline V gene data show CDR1 as MNHNY and CDR2 as SVGAGI (reference sequence). The CDR3 consists of 13 residues. The TCR was taken from a boy in the first two years of life who had a stem cell transplant for SCID, so the T cells may come from the graft donor. The rearrangement joins TRBV6-6 to TRBJ1-1; tentative D call: TRBD1 (6 bases). This specimen consisted of PBMCs, mostly from graft donor cells, obtained 360 days after TCRalphabeta/CD19-depleted stem cell transplant. The CDR3 here is CASNLQGGPEAFF. CDR3 bases: TGTGCCAGCAATCTACAGGGTGGGCCTGAAGCTTTCTTT.